This T cell receptor beta chain came from a study of blood T cell repertoires in COVID-19. About the research overall: T cells, B-cell-depleted T cells, or PBMCs supplied cDNA or gDNA.

J gave up 3 bases and V 2 bases, and 10 bases lay outside the gene matches. CDR1 SEHNR and CDR2 FQNEAQ come from the germline V gene (reference sequence). The CDR3 runs 17 residues. Patients in Seattle were enrolled during active infection, then followed longitudinally. With respect to this clone: Other DNA sequences in the same sample also yield this CDR3.

Some clones are missing from TCRdb's copy, which holds only in-frame ones; the method was immunoSEQ multiplex PCR. The sample carries approximately 440,000 clones, approximately 88% recorded once. The TCR was taken from a woman in her 50s with COVID-19, enrolled during active disease. The sample consisted of peripheral blood. This rearrangement joins TRBV7-9 to TRBJ2-7; 10 nucleotides match TRBD2. This CDR3 reads CASSLSIAGGTVYEQYF. CDR3 DNA sequence: TGTGCCAGCAGCTTATCGATAGCGGGGGGTACTGTCTACGAGCAGTACTTC.